This is a list of T cell receptor beta chains from one sample in a study of blood T cell repertoires in COVID-19. Here immunoSEQ multiplex PCR was the method, and the copy in TCRdb shows in-frame clones only, minus some. The table lists about 270,000 clones, around nine tenths of them singletons. The source material was peripheral blood. These receptors were collected from a man aged 35-49 years with active or convalescent COVID-19. CDR3s include the opening cysteine and the closing phenylalanine or tryptophan. Fields, in order: D gene, V gene, clone size, J gene, CDR3 DNA, CDR3 protein. D genes are given only for firm matches. Size tells how often a clone was seen (once, few, many) or the class of an expanded clone, and some rows leave it out.

.	TRBV9	.	TRBJ2-2	TGTGCCAGCAGCGTAGTCCAGGGGGGCACCGGGGAGCTGTTTTTT	CASSVVQGGTGELFF
.	TRBV15	few	TRBJ1-5	TGTGCCACCAGCAGAGGGACTGCGCCCCAGCATTTT	CATSRGTAPQHF
TRBD1	TRBV30	.	TRBJ2-1	TGTGCCTGGGCCCCGGGACAGGGAAATGATGAGCAGTTCTTC	CAWAPGQGNDEQFF
.	TRBV27	.	TRBJ1-1	TGTGCCAGCAGTTTAAGGGGGGGTGAAGCTTTCTTT	CASSLRGGEAFF
TRBD1	TRBV19	.	TRBJ1-4	TGTGCCAGTAGTCCATTACAGGGGAAGAGTGAAAAACTGTTTTTT	CASSPLQGKSEKLFF
.	TRBV24-1	.	TRBJ1-2	TGTGCCACCAGGACAGGTGCTGGCTACACCTTC	CATRTGAGYTF
TRBD2	TRBV5-5	.	TRBJ2-3	TGTGCCAGCAGCTTTCGGGCTAGCGGGGTGAGCACAGATACGCAGTATTTT	CASSFRASGVSTDTQYF
TRBD1	TRBV29-1	.	TRBJ1-2	TGCAGCGTTCTCAGGTTCCGGACAGGGGAAGACTATGGCTACACCTTC	CSVLRFRTGEDYGYTF
.	TRBV15	once	TRBJ2-6	TGTGCCACCAGCAGCCTCAGGGTCGGTGGGGCCAACGTCCTGACTTTC	CATSSLRVGGANVLTF
TRBD1	TRBV29-1	once	TRBJ1-1	TGCAGCGTTGAAGCAGGGGGCACTGAAGCTTTCTTT	CSVEAGGTEAFF
TRBD2	TRBV3-1/TRBV3-2	.	TRBJ2-5	TGTGCCAGCAGCCAAGGGGTCCTCGGTATGGCGGGAGTGCAAGAGACCCAGTACTTC	CASSQGVLGMAGVQETQYF
TRBD1	TRBV5-1	.	TRBJ1-1	TGCGCCAGCAGCTACGGGGACAGAAGTGACACTGAAGCTTTCTTT	CASSYGDRSDTEAFF
.	TRBV7-6	once	TRBJ2-1	TGTGCCAGCAGCTCCCGGGCAGGGGAGGGCTACAATGAGCAGTTCTTC	CASSSRAGEGYNEQFF
TRBD1	TRBV11-3	.	TRBJ2-7	TGTGCCAGCAGCTTAGGACAGGGGGAGCTCGAGCAGTACTTC	CASSLGQGELEQYF
.	TRBV2	.	TRBJ2-2	TGTGCCAGCGGCGGGGCCCGAGGAGGGGAGCTGTTTTTT	CASGGARGGELFF
.	TRBV3-1/TRBV3-2	.	TRBJ2-7	TGTGCCAGCAGCCCCCAAGGAGAGTCCACTTCCTACGAGCAGTACTTC	CASSPQGESTSYEQYF
TRBD1	TRBV7-2	.	TRBJ1-4	TGTGCCAGCAGCTCACACCGGACAGGGCTGGCGGAAAAACTGTTTTTT	CASSSHRTGLAEKLFF
.	TRBV2	.	TRBJ1-2	TGTGCCAGCAGTGCCCTGGGGGGGGCTCTGCACTATGGCTACACCTTC	CASSALGGALHYGYTF
TRBD1	TRBV10-3	.	TRBJ1-1	TGTGCCACTACCAACCAGGGGGTGAACACTGAAGCTTTCTTT	CATTNQGVNTEAFF
TRBD2	TRBV30	.	TRBJ2-1	TGTGCCTGGAGTCTGTTAAGCGGGAGTCGGAATGAGCAGTTCTTC	CAWSLLSGSRNEQFF
TRBD2	TRBV10-1	.	TRBJ2-1	TGCGCCAGCAGTGACCTAGCGGGGGATATTTACAATGAGCAGTTCTTC	CASSDLAGDIYNEQFF
TRBD2	TRBV7-9	.	TRBJ2-2	TGTGCCAGCAGCAATAGCGGGTTGTTGAACACCGGGGAGCTGTTTTTT	CASSNSGLLNTGELFF
TRBD1	TRBV5-6	.	TRBJ2-3	TGTGCCAGCAGCTTTGGGACAGGGGAGGATACGCAGTATTTT	CASSFGTGEDTQYF
TRBD2	TRBV2	.	TRBJ2-7	TGTGCCAGCCGGTTAGCTAGCGGGAGGTACGAGCAGTACTTC	CASRLASGRYEQYF
.	TRBV6-6	.	TRBJ2-3	TGTGCCAGCAGTTACCTCAGGGTAGATACGCAGTATTTT	CASSYLRVDTQYF
.	TRBV5-1	once	TRBJ2-7	TGCGCCAGCAGCTTGGTGGGCAGTTCCTACGAGCAGTACTTC	CASSLVGSSYEQYF
.	TRBV10-2	.	TRBJ2-5	TGCGCCAGCGGGGGGGGCCCACAGACGCGAGAGACCCAGTACTTC	CASGGGPQTRETQYF
.	TRBV6-2/TRBV6-3	.	TRBJ1-2	TGTGCCAGCAGTTATAGCCAGGGAGGGGACTACACCTTC	CASSYSQGGDYTF
TRBD2	TRBV18	.	TRBJ2-7	TGTGCCAGCTCATCCCCGGGGGGGACCATCTACGAGCAGTACTTC	CASSSPGGTIYEQYF
.	TRBV6-5	.	TRBJ1-5	TGTGCCAGCACAATTTGGCAGAATAGCAATCAGCCCCAGCATTTT	CASTIWQNSNQPQHF
TRBD2	TRBV11-2	.	TRBJ2-5	TGTGCCAGCAGCTCGGGACTAGCGGGGGAAGAGACCCAGTACTTC	CASSSGLAGEETQYF
TRBD1	TRBV5-1	.	TRBJ1-2	TGCGCCAGCGGGACAGGGGCCTATGGCTACACCTTC	CASGTGAYGYTF
TRBD2	TRBV27	few	TRBJ2-1	TGTGCCAGCAGCTTGGGCGGGAGGGCCCGAAATGAGCAGTTCTTC	CASSLGGRARNEQFF
.	TRBV20-1	.	TRBJ2-5	TGCAGTGCTTTGCGAGAGACCCAGTACTTC	CSALRETQYF
.	TRBV6-5	.	TRBJ2-5	TGTGCCAGCAGTAGAGGGCCGGTGCCCAGGGGGACCCAGTACTTC	CASSRGPVPRGTQYF
TRBD2	TRBV7-9	.	TRBJ2-3	TGTGCCAGCAGCTTATTAGCGGGAACGGCAGATACGCAGTATTTT	CASSLLAGTADTQYF
TRBD1	TRBV6-5	once	TRBJ2-5	TGTGCCAGCAGCAGGGGACAGGGTATCACGGAGACCCAGTACTTC	CASSRGQGITETQYF
TRBD2	TRBV9	once	TRBJ2-1	TGTGCCAGCAGCGGAATCGGCGGGAGGGTAGGAAATGAGCAGTTCTTC	CASSGIGGRVGNEQFF
.	TRBV15	.	TRBJ1-3	TGTGCCACCAGCGCGGTCGGCTCTGGAAACACCATATATTTT	CATSAVGSGNTIYF
.	TRBV9	.	TRBJ2-7	TGTGCCAGCAGCGAATCAGGGGAGGGGGAGCAGTACTTC	CASSESGEGEQYF
.	TRBV19	.	TRBJ2-2	TGTGCCAGTAGTCCCGCTAGTTCCGCCGGGGAGCTGTTTTTT	CASSPASSAGELFF
.	TRBV6-5	.	TRBJ1-2	TGTGCCAGCAGACACCCAGGGGCAGGGAACTATGGCTACACCTTC	CASRHPGAGNYGYTF
.	TRBV3-1/TRBV3-2	.	TRBJ2-7	TGTGCCAGCAGCCCCGAGGAGGGGTCCCTTCCATACGAGCAGTACTTC	CASSPEEGSLPYEQYF
TRBD1	TRBV3-1/TRBV3-2	.	TRBJ2-5	TGTGCCAGCAGCTCACCCGGGACAGCTTCAGAGACCCAGTACTTC	CASSSPGTASETQYF
TRBD2	TRBV3-1/TRBV3-2	.	TRBJ2-1	TGTGCCAGCAGCCAACGGACTAGAGCTTCCTACAATGAGCAGTTCTTC	CASSQRTRASYNEQFF
.	TRBV3-1/TRBV3-2	.	TRBJ1-2	TGTGCCAGCAGACAGGGCTCTTCCTGGGAGAACTATGGCTACACCTTC	CASRQGSSWENYGYTF
TRBD1	TRBV3-1/TRBV3-2	.	TRBJ1-2	TGTGCCAGCAGCCAAGAATGGACAGGGGGGTACTATGGCTACACCTTC	CASSQEWTGGYYGYTF
TRBD2	TRBV3-1/TRBV3-2	once	TRBJ2-3	TGTGCCAGCAGCCAAGATGGAACTAGCGGGAGCACAGATACGCAGTATTTT	CASSQDGTSGSTDTQYF
.	TRBV5-8	.	TRBJ2-1	TGTGCCAGCAGCTTGTTCCGACTCAATGAGCAGTTCTTC	CASSLFRLNEQFF
TRBD1	TRBV11-2	.	TRBJ1-2	TGTGCCAGCAGCTTAAGGCAGGGGGGAATAAAAGGCTACACCTTC	CASSLRQGGIKGYTF
.	TRBV6-1	.	TRBJ2-3	TGTGCCAGCAGTGAACAGCGGTTTTCGTCAGATACGCAGTATTTT	CASSEQRFSSDTQYF
.	TRBV9	.	TRBJ2-5	TGTGCCAGCAGCCCCGACGGGTATGGAGAGACCCAGTACTTC	CASSPDGYGETQYF